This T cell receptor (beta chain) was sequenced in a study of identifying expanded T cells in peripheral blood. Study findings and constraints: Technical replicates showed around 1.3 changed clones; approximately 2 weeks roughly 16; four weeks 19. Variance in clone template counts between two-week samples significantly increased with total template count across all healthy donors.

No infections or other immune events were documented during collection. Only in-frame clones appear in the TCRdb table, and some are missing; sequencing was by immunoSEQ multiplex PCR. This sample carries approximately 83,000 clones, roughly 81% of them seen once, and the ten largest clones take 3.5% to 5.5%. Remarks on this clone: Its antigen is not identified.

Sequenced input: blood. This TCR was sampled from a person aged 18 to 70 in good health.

The CDR3 nucleotides read TGTGCCAGCAGCTTAGTGGGTAGCGAGCAGTACTTC. It encodes CASSLVGSEQYF. This rearrangement joins TRBV11-1 to TRBJ2-7; D is undetermined. This CDR3 is built from 12 residues. V lost 1 base and J 6 bases, leaving 7 bases between the germline ends. Germline CDR1 SGHAT, CDR2 FQDESV (reference sequence).